These 21 T cell receptor beta chains share one sample of origin, sequenced in a study of patients and donors after allogeneic stem cell transplantation. Using its own MiXCR run on the RT-PCR reads, TCRdb lists one record per CDR3 protein. The sample contains about 88,000 distinct CDR3 sequences, about 48% of which appear only once. The sequenced material came from blood, either unsorted or a sorted T cell fraction (not recorded which). These receptors were taken from a human donor who was either an allogeneic HSCT recipient or a stem cell or donor lymphocyte infusion donor (not recorded which). It is not recorded whose cells these are; they may come from a transplant donor.

The CDR3 region is CASSEWNLRYGYTF. In nucleotides, the CDR3 is TGTGCCAGCAGTGAATGGAATCTCCGCTATGGCTACACCTTC. This sequence joins TRBV25-1 and TRBJ1-2; D call uncertain. The CDR3 runs to 14 residues. With 1 base removed from V and 4 bases from J, the gap between germline ends came to 10 bases. Germline V CDR1 and CDR2: MGHDK, SYGVNS.

V usage is TRBV7-9 and J usage is TRBJ1-4; no firm D call. The CDR3 sequence is 15 residues long. Trimming took 0 bases from V and 6 from J, leaving 11 bases between them. Per the germline V gene, CDR1 is SEHNR and CDR2 is FQNEAQ (reference sequence). CDR3 nucleotide sequence: TGTGCCAGCAGCTTAGCACAGACACTTCATGAAAAACTGTTTTTT. Amino acid sequence: CASSLAQTLHEKLFF.

This chain links TRBV5-1 with TRBJ1-1; 8 bases are shared with TRBD1. The CDR3 is made up of 13 amino acids. V dropped 5 bases and J dropped 5; count of bases not matched to a gene: 5. The germline V gene has CDR1 SGHRS and CDR2 YFSETQ. DNA of the CDR3: TGCGCCAGCAGGCGGACAGGGACGACTGAAGCTTTCTTT. This gives the protein CASRRTGTTEAFF.

This clonotype was found once. DNA for the CDR3: TGTGCCATCAGTGAGGAACTAGCGGGAGAAGATGAGCAGTTCTTC. As protein: CAISEELAGEDEQFF. This chain uses TRBV10-3 with TRBJ2-1; 11 bases map to TRBD2. The CDR3 runs to 15 residues. From germline, CDR1 is ENHRY and CDR2 SYGVKD. The junction had 5 bases not matched to a gene; V was cut back by 2 bases and J by 8 bases.

This clonotype has only a few counts. The rearrangement links TRBV11-2 to TRBJ2-3; the D gene is possibly TRBD2 (5 bases). Per germline, CDR1 SGHAT and CDR2 FQNNGV. The CDR3 length is 18 residues. Trimming removed 1 base from V and 0 bases from J, with 17 bases in between. CDR3 nucleotide sequence: TGTGCCAGCAGCTTAGCCTGGTTTGTAGCGAAAAGCACAGATACGCAGTATTTT. Protein: CASSLAWFVAKSTDTQYF.

Ten or more counts support this clonotype. The chain has TRBV12-3 or TRBV12-4 and TRBJ1-4; no definite D call. This CDR3 is built from 17 residues. Trimming cost V 3 bases and J 0 bases, with 14 bases left between them. The CDR3 DNA reads TGTGCCAGCAGTTTCTCCGGGTCTGCTTCAACTAATGAAAAACTGTTTTTT. Protein sequence: CASSFSGSASTNEKLFF.

This chain links TRBV6-5 with TRBJ1-2; D may be TRBD1 (5 bases). The CDR3 has 14 residues. CDR1 and CDR2 (germline): MNHEY, SVGAGI. The ends were cut back, 2 bases at V and 4 bases at J, with 11 bases in the middle. CDR3 DNA: TGTGCCAGCAGTTACGACAGCCGATCCTATGGCTACACCTTC. It is translated as CASSYDSRSYGYTF.

Only a few counts were recorded for this clonotype. It is unclear where the CDR3 begins or ends on the DNA, so no DNA is shown, and the CDR3 is as TCRdb lists it. The chain joins TRBV27 to TRBJ1-6. Germline values: CDR1 MNHEY, CDR2 SMNVEV (reference sequence). The CDR3 is 14 amino acids in total, end residues counted. The CDR3 reads CASSSSSLNSPLHF.

CDR3 residues: CSVHTENTIYF. CDR3 in DNA: TGCAGCGTCCACACAGAAAACACCATATATTTT. V gene TRBV29-1 combines with J gene TRBJ1-3, with D hard to call. Trimming stripped 6 bases from V and 6 bases from J, with 9 bases between. This CDR3 is 11 amino acids long. Germline-derived CDR1 and CDR2 are SQVTM and ANQGSEA.

The sample holds a few counts of this clonotype. The rearrangement links TRBV7-2 to TRBJ1-5, with TRBD1 identical over 7 bases. CDR1 is SGHTA, CDR2 FQGNSA, per germline. V lost 5 bases to trimming and J lost 1 base; unmatched junction nucleotides: 5. The CDR3 consists of 15 residues. The CDR3 DNA is TGTGCCAGCAGCCTCGAGACAGGGAGCAATCAGCCCCAGCATTTT. Encoded protein: CASSLETGSNQPQHF.

J is TRBJ1-1 and V is TRBV20-1; D possibly corresponds to TRBD1 (5 bases). The CDR3 is made up of 17 amino acids. V gave up 3 bases and J gave up 1 base, with 21 bases separating them. CDR1 and CDR2 from the germline V gene are DFQATT and SNEGSKA (reference sequence). The chain's CDR3 is CSARRGLRTTSNTEAFF. The CDR3 DNA reads TGCAGTGCTAGGAGGGGTTTGAGAACGACATCGAACACTGAAGCTTTCTTT.

This clonotype has a single count. The chain uses TRBV12-3 or TRBV12-4 and TRBJ1-4; tentative D call: TRBD1 (5 bases). V was shortened by 3 bases and J by 4 bases, with 12 bases between the two germline ends. There are 15 residues in the CDR3. CDR3: CASSFEGLVNEKLFF. Here the CDR3 DNA reads TGTGCCAGCAGTTTTGAGGGGCTGGTTAATGAAAAACTGTTTTTT.

V and J are TRBV28 and TRBJ2-1, with TRBD2 as a possible D gene (6 bases). The CDR3 sequence is 16 residues long. Trimming cost V 3 bases and J 1 base, with 13 bases left between them. CDR1 MDHEN and CDR2 SYDVKM come from the germline V gene. The CDR3 spells CASSFLAPSSYNEQFF. The CDR3 nucleotides are TGTGCCAGCAGTTTTCTAGCGCCAAGTTCCTACAATGAGCAGTTCTTC.

This chain links TRBV9 with TRBJ1-2; TRBD1 matches at 9 bases. This CDR3 has 17 residues. Unmatched junction bases numbered 10, after V lost 0 bases and J lost 4 bases. The germline V gene has CDR1 SGDLS and CDR2 YYNGEE. CDR3 sequence: CASSVAAGTGIRYGYTF. Here the CDR3 DNA reads TGTGCCAGCAGCGTAGCCGCCGGGACAGGGATTCGCTATGGCTACACCTTC.

The chain uses TRBV15 and TRBJ1-6, with 9 bases lining up with TRBD1. CDR1 and CDR2 from the germline V gene are LNHNV and YYDKDF (reference sequence). The V gene end was trimmed by 3 bases and the J gene end by 10 bases; junction bases not matched to a gene: 7. This CDR3 spans 15 amino acids. The DNA for the CDR3 is TGTGCCACCAGCAGTTCCGGGACAGGGAAATCACCCCTCCACTTT. The encoded protein is CATSSSGTGKSPLHF.

The chain couples TRBV4-2 to TRBJ2-1; 11 bases are shared with TRBD2. V shed 5 bases, J shed 8 bases, and the junction held 14 bases outside the gene matches. The germline gives CDR1 LGHNA, CDR2 YNFKEQ. The CDR3 contains 17 residues. The chain's CDR3 is CASSGQRYSGRADEQFF. CDR3 bases: TGTGCCAGCAGCGGTCAGAGGTATAGCGGGAGGGCCGATGAGCAGTTCTTC.

The genes are TRBV12-3 or TRBV12-4 and TRBJ1-2; D perhaps matches TRBD1 (5 bases). The CDR3 has 13 amino acids. V shed 4 bases and J shed 3 bases, with 9 bases lying between them. The CDR3: CASSSGQDYGYTF. The DNA of the CDR3 is TGTGCCAGCAGTTCGGGGCAGGACTATGGCTACACCTTC.

The rearrangement uses TRBV20-1 and TRBJ1-1; 10 bases align to TRBD1. CDR1 and CDR2 from the germline V gene are DFQATT and SNEGSKA (reference sequence). The CDR3 extends over 13 amino acids. V lost 3 bases, J lost 5 bases, and 3 bases stayed unmatched. This chain's CDR3 is CSASRDRGTEAFF. CDR3 bases: TGCAGTGCTAGCCGGGACAGGGGAACTGAAGCTTTCTTT.

V is TRBV6-5 and J is TRBJ2-5; no clear D gene. V was pared by 2 bases and J by 5 bases, with 9 bases between. In germline, CDR1 is MNHEY, CDR2 SVGAGI. The CDR3 loop spans 13 amino acids. For the CDR3, the DNA is TGTGCCAGCAGTTACGGCAATCAGGAGACCCAGTACTTC. It is translated as CASSYGNQETQYF.

This chain links TRBV20-1 with TRBJ1-1; weak D call: TRBD1 (6 bases). The CDR3 contains 14 residues. V was cut by 6 bases and J by 0 bases, with 14 bases left in between. The germline CDR1 and CDR2 sequences are DFQATT and SNEGSKA (reference sequence). CDR3 in amino acids: CSAGKDSLNTEAFF. The CDR3 DNA follows: TGCAGTGCGGGGAAGGACAGTTTGAACACTGAAGCTTTCTTT.

This chain links TRBV13 with TRBJ1-2; a possible D gene is TRBD1 (5 bases). Germline V gene data show CDR1 as PRHDT and CDR2 as FYEKMQ (reference sequence). The CDR3 totals 18 residues. Trimming removed 0 bases from V and 3 bases from J, with 20 bases in between. The CDR3 loop is CASSLGHVTGQGDYGYTF. In DNA form, the CDR3 reads TGTGCCAGCAGCTTAGGCCACGTTACGGGCCAAGGGGACTATGGCTACACCTTC.